The rows below give T cell receptor beta chains drawn from one sample of a study of CD8 T cells in ankylosing spondylitis. Each CDR3 protein gets one entry after TCRdb re-called the 5' RACE reads with MiXCR. The table shows fewer than 750,000 distinct CDR3 sequences, with around 19% occurring only once. Sequenced sample: blood, either unsorted or a sorted T cell fraction (not recorded which). These receptor sequences come from a male donor with ankylosing spondylitis. Each CDR3 is given with its conserved first and last residue.

v_call: TRBV27
j_call: TRBJ1-2
cdr3_aa: CASSALDKVYGYTF

v_call: TRBV5-1
j_call: TRBJ2-5
cdr3_aa: CASSLGPQIKETQYF

v_call: TRBV28
j_call: TRBJ2-7
cdr3_aa: CASSLQRTGYEQYF

v_call: TRBV9
j_call: TRBJ2-3
cdr3_aa: CASSVGFGTPTDTQYF

v_call: TRBV7-4
j_call: TRBJ2-7
cdr3_aa: CASSLYRRYEQYF

v_call: TRBV11-3
j_call: TRBJ1-3
cdr3_aa: CASSLRGATGNTIYF

v_call: TRBV5-1
j_call: TRBJ1-5
cdr3_aa: CASSRGDSNQPQHF

v_call: TRBV12-3/TRBV12-4
j_call: TRBJ2-1
cdr3_aa: CASSFWGAEQFF

v_call: TRBV10-3
j_call: TRBJ2-4
cdr3_aa: CAISESWDYQYF

v_call: TRBV5-1
j_call: TRBJ2-5
cdr3_aa: CASSLVPGQETQYF

v_call: TRBV6-2/TRBV6-3
j_call: TRBJ2-1
cdr3_aa: CASSRGGQGAVSEQFF

v_call: TRBV7-2
j_call: TRBJ1-6
cdr3_aa: CASSLGGRDASPLHF

v_call: TRBV19
j_call: TRBJ1-1
cdr3_aa: CASSMFFQPMNTEAFF

v_call: TRBV5-1
j_call: TRBJ1-1
cdr3_aa: CASSTGRRVANTEAFF

v_call: TRBV4-1
j_call: TRBJ2-7
cdr3_aa: CASSPPGVEDAEQYF

v_call: TRBV7-8
j_call: TRBJ2-1
cdr3_aa: CASRTTLGDLLNEQFF